The sequence of this TCR beta chain was determined in a study of blood T cell repertoires in COVID-19. Study overall: PBMCs, B-cell-depleted T cells, or T cells were the source of the cDNA or gDNA that made up the material.

This clone was counted many times. V lost 0 bases and J lost 4, with 7 bases in between. This CDR3 contains 13 residues. CDR1 is SGDLS, CDR2 YYNGEE, per germline. The assay was immunoSEQ multiplex PCR, and TCRdb's table has in-frame clones only and misses some. The table records roughly 150,000 clones, 80% to 85% of them present only once. This clonotype was sampled from a human donor in a cohort sampled during active COVID-19. Sequencing was performed on peripheral blood. This chain uses TRBV9 with TRBJ1-1; tentatively, D is TRBD1 (5 bases). The CDR3 reads CASSVGQFTEAFF. The CDR3 DNA follows: TGTGCCAGCAGCGTAGGACAGTTCACTGAAGCTTTCTTT.